This T cell receptor (beta chain) was captured in a study of read filtering for tumor transcriptome and immune sequencing. Study details: RNA-seq yielded only about 75 to 1273 TCR reads, IR-seq about 3.5 to 11 million. Study results and limitations: In IR-seq, single-read clonotypes were 65% to 90% of clonotypes but around 3.5% of reads.

Ten or more counts support this clonotype. As yet, its antigen is unknown. With V trimmed by 4 bases and J by 6 bases, 7 bases remained unmatched. Germline V gene lookup returns CDR1 MDHEN and CDR2 SYDVKM. This CDR3 has 15 amino acids. The library was built from about 400 ng RNA with molecular barcoded adaptors for alpha/delta and beta/gamma chains. Via MiXCR, TCRdb re-called the reads, giving one row per CDR3 protein. Counted here are approximately 93,000 distinct CDR3 sequences, roughly a fifth occurring once; the ten biggest clones make up over 10%. Sampling of bone marrow took place during active disease in every patient.

The clonotype comes from a donor aged 40 or over with multiple myeloma. Material: a population of CD138-negative cells sorted from bone marrow. The rearrangement links TRBV28 to TRBJ2-7; 12 bases fit TRBD1. This CDR3 is CASSSPPGQGAEQYF. DNA of the CDR3: TGTGCCAGCAGTTCACCCCCGGGACAGGGGGCCGAGCAGTACTTC.